These 12 T cell receptor beta chains originate from one sample sequenced in a study of beta chain features in type 1 diabetes. Expressed TCRB transcripts were sequenced after all isolated RNA was converted to cDNA. Clones were read by immunoSEQ multiplex PCR, and TCRdb kept only the in-frame ones, dropping some. Of about 360,000 clones in the sample, over 10% were seen once. The sequencing input was naive CD4+ T cells from blood. These receptors were collected from a man between 18 and 29 years old in good health.

This clone turned up a few times. The V call is TRBV15, the J call TRBJ2-1; 10 positions match TRBD2. The V segment lost 0 bases and the J segment 9 bases; nucleotides outside the gene matches: 5. Germline V CDR1 and CDR2: LNHNV, YYDKDF (reference sequence). The CDR3 extends over 15 amino acids. This chain's CDR3 is CATSREGLAGVEQFF. The CDR3 bases are TGTGCCACCAGCAGAGAGGGCCTAGCGGGGGTTGAGCAGTTCTTC. Full variable domain (rest looked up from reference TRBV15 and TRBJ2-1): DAMVIQNPRYQVTQFGKPVTLSCSQTLNHNVMYWYQQKSSQAPKLLFHYYDKDFNNEADTPDNFQSRRPNTSFCFLDIRSPGLGDTAMYLCATSREGLAGVEQFFGPGTRLTVL.

This chain links TRBV5-6 with TRBJ2-7; D is ambiguous. V lost 3 bases and J lost 4, with 20 bases in between. This CDR3 has 16 amino acids. CDR1 SGHDT and CDR2 YYEEEE come from the germline V gene. The chain's CDR3 is CASSWSKRPPLYEQYF. CDR3 sequence (DNA): TGTGCCAGCAGCTGGAGTAAGAGGCCTCCTTTATACGAGCAGTACTTC. The full variable domain, completed using reference TRBV5-6 and TRBJ2-7, is DAGVTQSPTHLIKTRGQQVTLRCSPKSGHDTVSWYQQALGQGPQFIFQYYEEEERQRGNFPDRFSGHQFPNYSSELNVNALLLGDSALYLCASSWSKRPPLYEQYFGPGTRLTVT.

V is TRBV6-1 and J is TRBJ2-7; a possible D gene is TRBD1 (7 bases). Germline V gene data show CDR1 as MNHNS and CDR2 as SASEGT. The CDR3 is made up of 12 amino acids. V lost 6 bases to trimming and J lost 12 bases, with 18 bases between them. The CDR3 bases are TGTGCCAGCAGCTTCGAGTCGCGGGACAGGTACTTC. It translates to CASSFESRDRYF.

This clone was found a few times. V usage is TRBV6-6 and J usage is TRBJ1-5; D possibly corresponds to TRBD1 (6 bases). V was clipped by 2 bases and J by 5 bases, with 16 bases between them. Germline CDR1 reads MNHNY; CDR2 reads SVGAGI (reference sequence). The length of the CDR3 is 16 residues. The CDR3 reads CASSYRQGNGDQPQHF. CDR3 in DNA: TGTGCCAGCAGTTACAGGCAGGGGAATGGAGATCAGCCCCAGCATTTT.

In its sample, this clone was seen a few times. This rearrangement joins TRBV4-2 to TRBJ2-2; 9 bases are shared with TRBD1. CDR1 is LGHNA and CDR2 is YNFKEQ in the germline V gene. V lost 4 bases, J lost 2 bases, and 5 bases stayed unmatched. CDR3 length: 16 residues. CDR3 in amino acids: CASSPQGALNTGELFF. The CDR3 region has the DNA TGTGCCAGCAGCCCACAGGGGGCGCTTAACACCGGGGAGCTGTTTTTT.

This clone was observed a single time. The chain couples TRBV28 to TRBJ2-5, with TRBD1 matching over 10 bases. Germline V CDR1 and CDR2: MDHEN, SYDVKM. The CDR3 contains 18 residues. V lost 6 bases to trimming and J lost 1 base; unmatched junction nucleotides: 14. The CDR3 DNA is TGTGCCAGCAGCTCCGACCGGGGGACAGGGGCTATCCAAGAGACCCAGTACTTC. This sequence encodes CASSSDRGTGAIQETQYF.

This clone was observed a handful of times. V and J are TRBV19 and TRBJ2-1; 11 bases align to TRBD2. There are 17 residues in the CDR3. V lost 10 bases, J lost 4 bases, and 15 bases stayed unmatched. Germline CDR1 and CDR2: LNHDA and SQIVND (reference sequence). CDR3: CATDPSGGTSGYNEQFF. In DNA form, the CDR3 reads TGTGCCACCGATCCCTCGGGGGGGACTAGCGGATACAATGAGCAGTTCTTC.

CDR3 in amino acids: CASTGDRLYSNQPQHF. DNA for the CDR3: TGTGCCAGCACCGGAGACAGGCTTTATAGCAATCAGCCCCAGCATTTT. The V and J genes are TRBV28 and TRBJ1-5; tentatively, D is TRBD1 (6 bases). Germline assignment: CDR1 MDHEN and CDR2 SYDVKM. The CDR3 totals 16 residues. V lost 7 bases to trimming and J lost 0 bases, with 16 bases between them.

For this clone: A read error may account for a junction end that differs from germline. The chain combines TRBV7-8 with TRBJ1-2; maybe TRBD1 (5 bases). The CDR3 has 14 amino acids. Per germline, CDR1 SGHVS and CDR2 FQNEAQ. The CDR3 here is CASTLSRVIYGYTF. CDR3 in DNA: TGTGCCAGCACCTTAAGCAGGGTCATCTATGGCTACACCTTC.

The rearrangement joins TRBV9 to TRBJ2-3; TRBD2 matches at 7 bases. The CDR3 totals 16 residues. CDR1 is SGDLS, CDR2 YYNGEE, per germline. The ends lost 0 bases at V and 0 bases at J; junction bases unmatched: 4. This chain's CDR3 is CASSVAGGTSTDTQYF. The DNA of the CDR3 is TGTGCCAGCAGCGTAGCGGGGGGAACTAGCACAGATACGCAGTATTTT. Based on the CDR3 plus reference TRBV9 and TRBJ2-3, the full variable domain is DSGVTQTPKHLITATGQRVTLRCSPRSGDLSVYWYQQSLDQGLQFLIQYYNGEERAKGNILERFSAQQFPDLHSELNLSSLELGDSALYFCASSVAGGTSTDTQYFGPGTRLTVL.

This clone was seen ten or more times. V gene TRBV15 combines with J gene TRBJ1-6, with TRBD1 identical over 10 bases. V shed 1 base, J shed 6 bases, and the junction held 0 bases outside the gene matches. The CDR3 has 15 amino acids. CDR1 is LNHNV, CDR2 YYDKDF, per germline (reference sequence). The CDR3 sequence: CATSRGQGANSPLHF. CDR3 DNA sequence: TGTGCCACCAGCAGAGGACAGGGGGCTAATTCACCCCTCCACTTT.

The chain recombines TRBV28 with TRBJ1-1, with D hard to call. V was trimmed by 4 bases and J by 6 bases, leaving 12 bases between them. Germline V gene sequence: CDR1 MDHEN, CDR2 SYDVKM. This CDR3 has 13 residues. CDR3 sequence (DNA): TGTGCCAGCAGTTCGGGGTTGTGGGCTGAAGCTTTCTTT. Translation: CASSSGLWAEAFF.